One sample yielded the 4 T cell receptor beta chains listed below, sequenced in a study of blood T cell repertoires in COVID-19. Method: immunoSEQ multiplex PCR; TCRdb's copy keeps in-frame clones and lacks some. The sample yields about 400,000 clones, over 75% seen once. Material: PBMCs or T cells enriched from blood (not recorded which). Source of these receptors: a middle-aged woman with acute COVID-19.

V gene TRBV9 combines with J gene TRBJ2-3, with D possibly TRBD2 on 5 matching bases. CDR1 is SGDLS and CDR2 is YYNGEE in the germline V gene. The CDR3 loop spans 16 amino acids. V was shortened by 0 bases and J by 3 bases, with 14 bases between the two germline ends. The CDR3 sequence: CASSVDPEGLTDTQYF. Here the CDR3 DNA reads TGTGCCAGCAGCGTAGATCCCGAGGGCCTAACAGATACGCAGTATTTT.

The V and J genes are TRBV5-4 and TRBJ1-2; 12 nucleotides line up with TRBD1. The V gene end was trimmed by 0 bases and the J gene end by 8 bases; junction bases not matched to a gene: 5. The CDR3 consists of 15 residues. The germline CDR1 and CDR2 sequences are SGHNT and YYREEE (reference sequence). The CDR3 protein is CASSLAPGTGGGYTF. CDR3 DNA sequence: TGTGCCAGCAGCTTGGCCCCCGGGACAGGGGGCGGCTACACCTTC.

The rearrangement links TRBV4-1 to TRBJ1-2, with a possible D match to TRBD1 (5 bases). Germline assignment: CDR1 MGHRA and CDR2 YSYEKL. The length of the CDR3 is 16 residues. V lost 0 bases, J lost 5 bases, and 16 bases lay in between. For the CDR3, the DNA is TGCGCCAGCAGCCAAGAGGGGCCCGGGACTCATTATGGCTACACCTTC. It translates to CASSQEGPGTHYGYTF.

The chain carries TRBV5-1 and TRBJ1-2; D remains ambiguous. The CDR3 is 15 residues long. Trimming shortened V by 0 bases and J by 2 bases, and 11 bases separated the two germline ends. CDR1 is SGHRS, CDR2 YFSETQ, per germline. The CDR3 DNA reads as TGCGCCAGCAGCTTGGTAGAGGGCGCGAACTATGGCTACACCTTC. Its protein product is CASSLVEGANYGYTF.